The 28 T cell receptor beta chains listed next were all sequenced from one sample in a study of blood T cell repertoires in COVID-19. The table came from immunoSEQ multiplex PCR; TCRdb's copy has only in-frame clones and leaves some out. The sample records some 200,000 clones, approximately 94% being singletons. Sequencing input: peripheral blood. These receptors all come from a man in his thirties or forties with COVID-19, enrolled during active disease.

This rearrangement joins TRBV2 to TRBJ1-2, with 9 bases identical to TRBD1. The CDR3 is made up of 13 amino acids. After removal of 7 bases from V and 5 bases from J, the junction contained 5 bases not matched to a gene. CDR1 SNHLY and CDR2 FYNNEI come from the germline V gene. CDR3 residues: CASMVGTGYGYTF. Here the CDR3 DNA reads TGTGCCAGCATGGTAGGGACAGGGTATGGCTACACCTTC.

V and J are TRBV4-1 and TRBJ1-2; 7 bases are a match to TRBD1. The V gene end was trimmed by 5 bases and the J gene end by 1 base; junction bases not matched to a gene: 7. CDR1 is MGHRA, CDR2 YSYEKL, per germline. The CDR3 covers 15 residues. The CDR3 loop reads CASSTQGSDNYGYTF. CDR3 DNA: TGCGCCAGCAGCACACAGGGGTCTGATAACTATGGCTACACCTTC.

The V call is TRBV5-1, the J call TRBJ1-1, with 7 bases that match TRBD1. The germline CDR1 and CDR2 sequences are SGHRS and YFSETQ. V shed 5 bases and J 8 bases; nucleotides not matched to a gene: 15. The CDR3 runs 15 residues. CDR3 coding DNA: TGCGCCAGCAGTTTAACGACAGGGTCGAATAAAGAAGCTTTCTTT. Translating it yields CASSLTTGSNKEAFF. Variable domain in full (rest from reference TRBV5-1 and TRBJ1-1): KAGVTQTPRYLIKTRGQQVTLSCSPISGHRSVSWYQQTPGQGLQFLFEYFSETQRNKGNFPGRFSGRQFSNSRSEMNVSTLELGDSALYLCASSLTTGSNKEAFFGQGTRLTVV.

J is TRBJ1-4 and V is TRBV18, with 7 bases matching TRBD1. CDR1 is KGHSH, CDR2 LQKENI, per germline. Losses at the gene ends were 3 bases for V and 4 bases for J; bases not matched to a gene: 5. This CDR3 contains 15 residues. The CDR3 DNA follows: TGTGCCAGCTCACCTGACAGGGCCGTTAATGAAAAACTGTTTTTT. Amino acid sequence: CASSPDRAVNEKLFF.

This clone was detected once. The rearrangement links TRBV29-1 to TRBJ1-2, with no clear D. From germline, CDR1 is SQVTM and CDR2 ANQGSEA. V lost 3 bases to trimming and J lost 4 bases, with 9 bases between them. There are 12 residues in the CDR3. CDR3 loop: CSVDNSGYGYTF. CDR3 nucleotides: TGCAGCGTTGATAACTCAGGCTATGGCTACACCTTC.

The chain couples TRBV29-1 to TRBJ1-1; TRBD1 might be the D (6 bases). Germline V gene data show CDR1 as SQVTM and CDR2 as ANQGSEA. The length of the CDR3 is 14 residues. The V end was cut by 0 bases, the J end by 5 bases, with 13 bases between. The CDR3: CSVEEGGGGTEAFF. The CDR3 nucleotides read TGCAGCGTTGAAGAAGGGGGGGGAGGGACTGAAGCTTTCTTT.

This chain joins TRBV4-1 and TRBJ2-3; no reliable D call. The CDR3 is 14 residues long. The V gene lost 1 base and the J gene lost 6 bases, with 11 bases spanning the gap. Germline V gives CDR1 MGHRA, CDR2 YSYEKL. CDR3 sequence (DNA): TGCGCCAGCAGCCAAGCCGAGTCCCGGGATACGCAGTATTTT. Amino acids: CASSQAESRDTQYF.

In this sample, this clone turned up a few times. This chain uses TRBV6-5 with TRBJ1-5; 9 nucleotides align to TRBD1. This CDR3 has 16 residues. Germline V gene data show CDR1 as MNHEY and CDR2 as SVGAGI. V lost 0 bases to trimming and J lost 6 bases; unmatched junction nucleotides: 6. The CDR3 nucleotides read TGTGCCAGCAGTTACTCGGAACAGGGGGCAGGTCAGCCCCAGCATTTT. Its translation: CASSYSEQGAGQPQHF.

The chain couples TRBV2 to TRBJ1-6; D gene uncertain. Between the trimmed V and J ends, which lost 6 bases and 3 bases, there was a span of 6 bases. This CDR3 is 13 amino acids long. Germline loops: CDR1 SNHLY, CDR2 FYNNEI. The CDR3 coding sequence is TGTGCCAGCAGCCGGGACTATAATTCACCCCTCCACTTT. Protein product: CASSRDYNSPLHF.

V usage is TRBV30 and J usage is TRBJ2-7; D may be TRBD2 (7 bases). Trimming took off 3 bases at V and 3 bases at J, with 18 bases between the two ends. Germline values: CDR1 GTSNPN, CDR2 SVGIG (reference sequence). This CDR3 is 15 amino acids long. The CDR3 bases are TGTGCCTGGAGCCAGGGTGGGGGGGGCTTCTACGAGCAGTACTTC. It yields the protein CAWSQGGGGFYEQYF.

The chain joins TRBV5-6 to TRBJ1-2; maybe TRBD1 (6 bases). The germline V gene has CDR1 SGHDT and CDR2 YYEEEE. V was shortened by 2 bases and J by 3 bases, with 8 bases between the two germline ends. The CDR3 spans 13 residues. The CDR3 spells CASSFSGDYGYTF. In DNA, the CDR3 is TGTGCCAGCAGCTTTTCAGGGGACTATGGCTACACCTTC.

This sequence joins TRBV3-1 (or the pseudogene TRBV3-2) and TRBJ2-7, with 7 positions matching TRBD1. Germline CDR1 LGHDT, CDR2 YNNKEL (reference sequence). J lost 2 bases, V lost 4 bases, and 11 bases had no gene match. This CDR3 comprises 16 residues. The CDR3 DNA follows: TGTGCCAGCAGCCCACGACAGGGCCAAACACCCTACGAGCAGTACTTC. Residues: CASSPRQGQTPYEQYF.

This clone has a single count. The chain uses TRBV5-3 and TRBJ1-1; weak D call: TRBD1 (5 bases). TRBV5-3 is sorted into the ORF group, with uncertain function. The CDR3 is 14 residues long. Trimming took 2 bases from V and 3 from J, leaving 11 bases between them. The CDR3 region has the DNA TGTGCCAGAAGCTTAGGAGGGGATGACACTGAAGCTTTCTTT. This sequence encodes CARSLGGDDTEAFF.

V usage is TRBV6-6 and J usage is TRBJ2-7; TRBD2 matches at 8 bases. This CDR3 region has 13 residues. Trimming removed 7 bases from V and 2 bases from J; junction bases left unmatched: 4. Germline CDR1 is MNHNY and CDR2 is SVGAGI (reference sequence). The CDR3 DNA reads TGTGCCAGCACCGGGGGGGGGCCCTACGAGCAGTACTTC. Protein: CASTGGGPYEQYF.

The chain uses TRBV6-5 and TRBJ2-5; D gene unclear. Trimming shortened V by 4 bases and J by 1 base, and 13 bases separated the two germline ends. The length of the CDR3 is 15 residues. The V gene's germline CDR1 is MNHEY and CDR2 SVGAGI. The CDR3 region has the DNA TGTGCCAGCAGTTTAATCGTCGGTGGCCAAGAGACCCAGTACTTC. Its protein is CASSLIVGGQETQYF.

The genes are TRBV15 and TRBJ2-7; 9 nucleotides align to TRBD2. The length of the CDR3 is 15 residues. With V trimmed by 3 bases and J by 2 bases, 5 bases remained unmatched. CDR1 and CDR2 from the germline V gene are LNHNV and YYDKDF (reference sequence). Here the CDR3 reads CATSSTSGLTYEQYF. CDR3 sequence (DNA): TGTGCCACCAGCAGTACTAGCGGGTTAACCTACGAGCAGTACTTC.

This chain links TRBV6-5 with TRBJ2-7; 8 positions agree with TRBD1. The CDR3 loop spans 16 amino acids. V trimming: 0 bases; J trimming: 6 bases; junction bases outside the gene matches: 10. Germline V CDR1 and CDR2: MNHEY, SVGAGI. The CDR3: CASSYSVGTGHSEQYF. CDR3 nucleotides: TGTGCCAGCAGTTACTCGGTAGGGACAGGTCACTCCGAGCAGTACTTC.

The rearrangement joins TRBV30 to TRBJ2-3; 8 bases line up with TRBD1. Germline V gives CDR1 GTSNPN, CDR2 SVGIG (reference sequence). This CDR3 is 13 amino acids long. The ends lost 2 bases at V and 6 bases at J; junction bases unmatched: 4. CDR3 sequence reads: CAWSTRQGDTQYF. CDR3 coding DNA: TGTGCCTGGAGTACGCGACAGGGGGATACGCAGTATTTT.

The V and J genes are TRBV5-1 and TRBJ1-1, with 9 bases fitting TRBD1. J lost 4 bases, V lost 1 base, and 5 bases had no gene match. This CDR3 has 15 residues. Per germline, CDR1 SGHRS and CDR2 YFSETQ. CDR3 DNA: TGCGCCAGCAGCTTGACCGGGACAGGGTCCACTGAAGCTTTCTTT. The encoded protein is CASSLTGTGSTEAFF. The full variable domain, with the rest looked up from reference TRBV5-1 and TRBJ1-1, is KAGVTQTPRYLIKTRGQQVTLSCSPISGHRSVSWYQQTPGQGLQFLFEYFSETQRNKGNFPGRFSGRQFSNSRSEMNVSTLELGDSALYLCASSLTGTGSTEAFFGQGTRLTVV.

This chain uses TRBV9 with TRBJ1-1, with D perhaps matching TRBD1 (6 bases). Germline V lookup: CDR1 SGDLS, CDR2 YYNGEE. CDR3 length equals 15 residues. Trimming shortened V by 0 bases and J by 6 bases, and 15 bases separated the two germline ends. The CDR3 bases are TGTGCCAGCAGCGTAGGTCTTCTAGGGGGGGCTGAAGCTTTCTTT. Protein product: CASSVGLLGGAEAFF.

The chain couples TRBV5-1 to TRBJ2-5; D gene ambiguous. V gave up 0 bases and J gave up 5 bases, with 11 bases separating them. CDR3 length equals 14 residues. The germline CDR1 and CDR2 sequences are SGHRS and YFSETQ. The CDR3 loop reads CASSLDQFVETQYF. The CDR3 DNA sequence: TGCGCCAGCAGCTTGGATCAATTTGTGGAGACCCAGTACTTC.

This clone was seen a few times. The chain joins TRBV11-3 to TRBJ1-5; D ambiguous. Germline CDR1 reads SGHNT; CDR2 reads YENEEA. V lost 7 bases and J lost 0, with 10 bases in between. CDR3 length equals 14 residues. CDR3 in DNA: TGTGCCAGCAACCTGGGAGTTAGCAATCAGCCCCAGCATTTT. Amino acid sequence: CASNLGVSNQPQHF. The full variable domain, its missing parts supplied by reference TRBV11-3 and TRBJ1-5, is EAGVVQSPRYKIIEKKQPVAFWCNPISGHNTLYWYLQNLGQGPELLIRYENEEAVDDSQLPKDRFSAERLKGVDSTLKIQPAELGDSAVYLCASNLGVSNQPQHFGDGTRLSIL.

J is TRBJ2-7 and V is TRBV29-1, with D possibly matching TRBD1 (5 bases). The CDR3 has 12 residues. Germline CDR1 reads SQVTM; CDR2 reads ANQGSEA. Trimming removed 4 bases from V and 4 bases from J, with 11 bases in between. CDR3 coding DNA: TGCAGCGTTGTTTTAGGGGTTTACGAGCAGTACTTC. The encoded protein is CSVVLGVYEQYF.

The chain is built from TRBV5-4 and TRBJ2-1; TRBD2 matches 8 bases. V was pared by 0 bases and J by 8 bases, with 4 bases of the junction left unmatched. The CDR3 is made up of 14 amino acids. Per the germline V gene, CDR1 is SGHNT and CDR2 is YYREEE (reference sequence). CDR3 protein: CASSLGTSRHEQFF. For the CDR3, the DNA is TGTGCCAGCAGCTTGGGGACTAGCCGCCATGAGCAGTTCTTC.

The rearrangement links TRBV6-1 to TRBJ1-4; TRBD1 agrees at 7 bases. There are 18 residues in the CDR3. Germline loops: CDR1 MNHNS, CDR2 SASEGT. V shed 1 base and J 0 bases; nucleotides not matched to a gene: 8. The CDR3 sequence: CASSEVVGGTATNEKLFF. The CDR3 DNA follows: TGTGCCAGCAGTGAAGTCGTAGGGGGGACAGCAACTAATGAAAAACTGTTTTTT.

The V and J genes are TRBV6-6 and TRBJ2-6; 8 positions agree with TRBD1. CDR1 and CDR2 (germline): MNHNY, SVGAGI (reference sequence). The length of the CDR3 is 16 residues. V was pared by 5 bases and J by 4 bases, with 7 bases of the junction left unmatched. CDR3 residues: CASSRSGGEGANVLTF. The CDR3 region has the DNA TGTGCCAGCAGTCGGTCAGGGGGCGAAGGGGCCAACGTCCTGACTTTC.

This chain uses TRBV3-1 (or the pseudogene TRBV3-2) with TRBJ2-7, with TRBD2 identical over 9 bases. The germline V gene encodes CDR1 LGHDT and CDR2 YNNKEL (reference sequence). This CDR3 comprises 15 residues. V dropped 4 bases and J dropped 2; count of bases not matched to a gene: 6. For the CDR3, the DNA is TGTGCCAGCAGCCCCAGCGGGGGGCCCCCCTACGAGCAGTACTTC. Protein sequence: CASSPSGGPPYEQYF.

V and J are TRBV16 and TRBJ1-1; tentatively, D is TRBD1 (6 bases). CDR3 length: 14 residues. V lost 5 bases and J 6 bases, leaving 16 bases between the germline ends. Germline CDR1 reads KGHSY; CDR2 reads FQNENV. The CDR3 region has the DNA TGTGCCAGCAGCTCGGGGACATCCTCCCCTGAAGCTTTCTTT. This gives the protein CASSSGTSSPEAFF.